The next 15 T cell receptor beta chains were all read from a single sample in a study of cytomegalovirus exposure and HLA in healthy donors. Vbeta (60) and Jbeta (13) primers were used in the PCR. Libraries were prepared by immunoSEQ multiplex PCR; TCRdb keeps only in-frame clonotypes and omits some of them. The profile shows about 110,000 clones, over 70% of them singletons. The sequencing input was PBMCs. The receptors come from a boy aged 5-17 years in good health and CMV-seronegative.

The rearrangement uses TRBV4-1 and TRBJ2-5, with D possibly TRBD2 on 5 matching bases. The germline gives CDR1 MGHRA, CDR2 YSYEKL. The germline V and J ends were trimmed by 3 bases and 1 base, with 6 bases remaining between them. The CDR3 covers 13 residues. The CDR3, as DNA: TGCGCCAGCAGCCAGACTATCCAAGAGACCCAGTACTTC. Its translation is CASSQTIQETQYF.

V and J are TRBV7-8 and TRBJ1-3, with D perhaps matching TRBD1 (5 bases). Germline loops: CDR1 SGHVS, CDR2 FQNEAQ. V was shortened by 0 bases and J by 4 bases, with 7 bases between the two germline ends. This CDR3 region has 14 residues. CDR3: CASSLAAGGNTIYF. CDR3 sequence (DNA): TGTGCCAGCAGCTTAGCGGCAGGGGGAAACACCATATATTTT.

This chain uses TRBV2 with TRBJ2-5; a possible D gene is TRBD2 (6 bases). CDR3 length equals 12 residues. CDR1 and CDR2 (germline): SNHLY, FYNNEI. V gave up 10 bases and J gave up 5 bases, with 14 bases separating them. This CDR3 reads CATGLAIETQYF. As DNA, the CDR3 is TGTGCCACAGGCCTAGCGATCGAGACCCAGTACTTC.

This sequence joins TRBV6-1 and TRBJ2-7; TRBD2 is a possible D gene (5 bases). Germline V gene lookup returns CDR1 MNHNS and CDR2 SASEGT. This CDR3 is built from 17 residues. V lost 1 base to trimming and J lost 0 bases, with 16 bases between them. The CDR3 region has the DNA TGTGCCAGCAGTGAAGTGCTTTCCGGGAAGGTCTCCTACGAGCAGTACTTC. It yields the protein CASSEVLSGKVSYEQYF.

The gene calls are TRBV4-1 and TRBJ2-3; 7 bases are shared with TRBD1. V dropped 0 bases and J dropped 0; count of bases not matched to a gene: 12. Looked up from germline, CDR1 is MGHRA and CDR2 is YSYEKL. The CDR3 totals 19 residues. CDR3 region: CASSQDGPGGTLSTDTQYF. In DNA, the CDR3 is TGCGCCAGCAGCCAAGACGGGCCAGGGGGAACCCTTAGCACAGATACGCAGTATTTT.

J is TRBJ1-1 and V is TRBV5-1, with 11 bases that match TRBD1. This CDR3 comprises 13 residues. The germline gives CDR1 SGHRS, CDR2 YFSETQ. V was pared by 7 bases and J by 4 bases, with 3 bases of the junction left unmatched. The CDR3 sequence: CASGGTGGTEAFF. In DNA form, the CDR3 reads TGCGCCAGCGGGGGGACAGGGGGCACTGAAGCTTTCTTT.

A few counts support this clone. The gene calls are TRBV28 and TRBJ1-1; unclear D gene. Trimming took 5 bases from V and 10 from J, leaving 17 bases between them. The CDR3 is made up of 13 amino acids. CDR1 and CDR2 (germline): MDHEN, SYDVKM. Written as DNA, the CDR3 is TGTGCCAGCAGTCTAACCGACACCAACAGAGCTTTCTTT. This gives the protein CASSLTDTNRAFF.

This chain joins TRBV2 and TRBJ2-7, with TRBD1 matching 8 bases. Losses at the gene ends were 4 bases for V and 6 bases for J; bases not matched to a gene: 8. Germline loops: CDR1 SNHLY, CDR2 FYNNEI. The CDR3 is made up of 14 amino acids. The CDR3 DNA sequence: TGTGCCAGCAGTGCGTTCCAGGGGGCTGGCGAGCAGTACTTC. This gives the protein CASSAFQGAGEQYF.

This chain links TRBV6-5 with TRBJ2-7, with 9 positions matching TRBD1. V shed 7 bases, J shed 3 bases, and the junction held 4 bases outside the gene matches. The CDR3 contains 13 residues. CDR1 is MNHEY, CDR2 SVGAGI, per germline. CDR3 bases: TGTGCCAGCATCAAGACAGGGGGCTACGAGCAGTACTTC. Amino acid sequence: CASIKTGGYEQYF.

This clone was recorded once. The V and J genes are TRBV4-2 and TRBJ2-3; 12 nucleotides agree with TRBD2. Trimming at V came to 0 bases and at J to 4 bases, leaving 8 bases not matched to a gene. This CDR3 region has 18 residues. From germline, CDR1 is LGHNA and CDR2 YNFKEQ. CDR3 sequence: CASSQDGLAGLRSDTQYF. DNA for the CDR3: TGTGCCAGCAGCCAAGATGGACTAGCGGGACTCAGGTCAGATACGCAGTATTTT.

This clone has more than one count but fewer than ten. The rearrangement links TRBV6-5 to TRBJ1-1; TRBD1 is a possible D gene (6 bases). Trimming stripped 7 bases from V and 1 base from J, with 7 bases between. CDR1 and CDR2 from the germline V gene are MNHEY and SVGAGI. CDR3 length: 12 amino acids. The CDR3 loop reads CASTRGNTEAFF. The CDR3 nucleotides read TGTGCCAGCACCAGGGGGAACACTGAAGCTTTCTTT.

This clone was counted many times. This chain links TRBV14 with TRBJ1-1; D may be TRBD1 (6 bases). The CDR3 totals 13 residues. Per germline, CDR1 SGHDN and CDR2 FVKESK. V lost 4 bases and J lost 7, with 13 bases in between. The CDR3 coding sequence is TGTGCCAGCAGCCTTATACTACAGGGTGAAGCTTTCTTT. Translating it yields CASSLILQGEAFF.

This clone was counted a single time. The J gene is TRBJ1-1, the V gene TRBV10-2, with D maybe TRBD1 (6 bases). Per germline, CDR1 WSHSY and CDR2 SAAADI. The CDR3 has 18 residues. Trimming cost V 3 bases and J 0 bases, with 20 bases left between them. This CDR3 reads CASSDSKGVFGMNTEAFF. CDR3 nucleotide sequence: TGCGCCAGCAGTGATTCCAAGGGGGTGTTCGGCATGAACACTGAAGCTTTCTTT.

The genes are TRBV30 and TRBJ2-6; 7 nucleotides align to TRBD1. This CDR3 is built from 17 residues. Trimming at V came to 2 bases and at J to 0 bases, leaving 7 bases not matched to a gene. The germline CDR1 and CDR2 sequences are GTSNPN and SVGIG (reference sequence). This CDR3 is CAWSRDRVSSGANVLTF. CDR3 bases: TGTGCCTGGAGTCGTGACAGGGTGAGCTCTGGGGCCAACGTCCTGACTTTC.

CDR3 sequence: CASSLGRSGGGSEAFF. The CDR3 DNA reads TGTGCCAGCAGCTTGGGTCGCTCGGGTGGTGGCTCTGAAGCTTTCTTT. The rearrangement joins TRBV5-4 to TRBJ1-1; D not certain. Trimming removed 0 bases at V and 6 bases at J, with 18 bases between. CDR1 and CDR2 (germline): SGHNT, YYREEE (reference sequence). The CDR3 loop spans 16 amino acids.